This T cell receptor (beta chain) emerged from a study of blood T cells in healthy people across ages. Background on the study: Capture by template switching was about one barcoded beta molecule per two T cells.

Whole-study results and caveats: In the absence of known donor CMV status, changes in expanded clonotypes were possibly confounded.

This CDR3 comprises 15 residues. Germline V lookup: CDR1 LGHNA, CDR2 YSLEER. Trimming left V 0 bases short and J 0 bases short, with 6 bases between. Then a second PCR, running about 7 to 11 cycles, was carried out with a sample-barcoded 5' primer and a J-beta primer mix. Each cDNA molecule was tagged by a template-switch adaptor that had 12 random nucleotides. TCRdb ran MiXCR on the 5' RACE reads and lists one entry per CDR3 protein. The sample contains over 950,000 distinct CDR3 sequences, roughly 51% of which appear only once. In the case of this clonotype: What it recognizes is unknown.

Donors each provided about 10 milliliters of peripheral blood. The gene calls are TRBV4-3 and TRBJ2-1, with D unclear. Source material: blood. The sequence came from a woman aged 60 to 75 in good health. The CDR3 reads CASSQENGSYNEQFF. CDR3 DNA sequence: TGCGCCAGCAGCCAAGAAAACGGCTCCTACAATGAGCAGTTCTTC.